A single sample gave rise to the 28 T cell receptor beta chains below, sequenced in a study of shared clonotypes between healthy human individuals. TCRdb's table, derived via immunoSEQ multiplex PCR, lists solely in-frame clones and lacks some. The data hold some 2.3 million clones, with 80% to 95% observed a single time. The source material was naive CD4+ T cells from PBMCs. This sample's subset: CD45RA+ positively selected. The source is a man aged 18 to 29 in good health. Some clones in this sample may be carry-over from other donors' samples.

The gene calls are TRBV5-1 and TRBJ2-7; D ambiguous. V was pared by 1 base and J by 4 bases, with 6 bases between. This CDR3 region has 12 residues. The V gene's germline CDR1 is SGHRS and CDR2 YFSETQ. The CDR3: CASSLYMYEQYF. As DNA, the CDR3 is TGCGCCAGCAGCTTGTACATGTACGAGCAGTACTTC.

The CDR3 reads CASSQEVGGSTGELFF. The CDR3 DNA reads TGCGCCAGCAGCCAAGAAGTTGGGGGCTCGACCGGGGAGCTGTTTTTT. The chain employs TRBV4-1 and TRBJ2-2; D might be TRBD1 (6 bases). CDR3 length equals 16 residues. Trimming took 0 bases from V and 5 from J, leaving 13 bases between them. In germline, CDR1 is MGHRA, CDR2 YSYEKL.

CDR3 amino acids: CASSPTQGTREQYF. CDR3 sequence (DNA): TGTGCCAGCAGCCCCACACAGGGAACGAGGGAGCAGTACTTC. V and J are TRBV9 and TRBJ2-7, with a tentative D call TRBD1 (6 bases). V shed 4 bases and J shed 7 bases, with 18 bases lying between them. This CDR3 has 14 amino acids. The germline V gene has CDR1 SGDLS and CDR2 YYNGEE.

Comments on this clone: The same CDR3 also results from other DNA sequences found in this sample. The chain links TRBV5-1 to TRBJ1-5; D not resolved. The CDR3 is made up of 15 amino acids. Trimming removed 4 bases at V and 0 bases at J, with 11 bases between. Germline V gene lookup returns CDR1 SGHRS and CDR2 YFSETQ. DNA for the CDR3: TGCGCCAGCAGCCAAGACGGCGATAGCAATCAGCCCCAGCATTTT. Its protein product is CASSQDGDSNQPQHF.

The V call is TRBV5-1, the J call TRBJ2-3; 8 bases match TRBD1. The V segment lost 1 base and the J segment 8 bases; nucleotides outside the gene matches: 18. The CDR3 has 18 residues. Germline CDR1 SGHRS, CDR2 YFSETQ. The CDR3 loop is CASSLSGTGLQGATTQYF. CDR3 DNA: TGCGCCAGCAGCTTGTCGGGGACCGGGTTGCAGGGGGCAACTACGCAGTATTTT.

The rearrangement joins TRBV5-1 to TRBJ2-1; a weak D match, TRBD2 (5 bases). The CDR3 contains 11 residues. Germline V gives CDR1 SGHRS, CDR2 YFSETQ. Trimming stripped 3 bases from V and 8 bases from J, with 6 bases between. CDR3 nucleotides: TGCGCCAGCAGCTCGAGGGATGAGCAGTTCTTC. Translation: CASSSRDEQFF.

The chain has TRBV7-6 and TRBJ2-7; TRBD1 matches 8 bases. This CDR3 contains 17 residues. With 5 bases clipped from V and 1 base from J, the junction kept 13 bases outside the gene matches. CDR1 SGHVS and CDR2 FNYEAQ come from the germline V gene. CDR3 in amino acids: CASSPSPWTGISYEQYF. The CDR3 nucleotides read TGTGCCAGCAGCCCAAGCCCTTGGACAGGGATATCCTACGAGCAGTACTTC.

The genes are TRBV2 and TRBJ1-6, with D possibly TRBD1 on 5 matching bases. CDR1 and CDR2 from the germline V gene are SNHLY and FYNNEI. The V and J ends lost 5 bases and 8 bases respectively, with 16 bases between them. CDR3 length equals 15 residues. CDR3 DNA sequence: TGTGCCAGCAGTTACGGCCGCCCGGGGGATTCACCCCTCCACTTT. Protein sequence: CASSYGRPGDSPLHF.

The V and J genes are TRBV10-3 and TRBJ2-6; D remains unclear. The CDR3 consists of 13 residues. Looked up from germline, CDR1 is ENHRY and CDR2 is SYGVKD. With 11 bases removed from V and 0 bases from J, the gap between germline ends came to 8 bases. CDR3: CAVGSSGANVLTF. The CDR3 bases are TGTGCCGTAGGAAGCTCTGGGGCCAACGTCCTGACTTTC.

This chain links TRBV6-1 with TRBJ2-1; 10 bases fit TRBD1. This CDR3 contains 15 residues. The germline V gene encodes CDR1 MNHNS and CDR2 SASEGT. The V segment lost 7 bases and the J segment 4 bases; nucleotides outside the gene matches: 7. CDR3 DNA sequence: TGTGCCAGCAATTCCCGGGACAGGGGTTACAATGAGCAGTTCTTC. Translated, it gives CASNSRDRGYNEQFF.

The genes are TRBV28 and TRBJ2-1; 8 bases are a match to TRBD1. There are 15 residues in the CDR3. Germline trimming cut 6 bases from V and 7 bases from J; bases unmatched to any gene: 11. In germline, CDR1 is MDHEN, CDR2 SYDVKM. The CDR3 sequence: CASRAPGGNKNEQFF. Written as DNA, the CDR3 is TGTGCCAGCAGGGCCCCAGGGGGCAATAAGAATGAGCAGTTCTTC.

V gene TRBV4-1 combines with J gene TRBJ1-5; TRBD1 matches at 7 bases. The CDR3 runs to 18 residues. With 0 bases clipped from V and 3 bases from J, the junction kept 11 bases outside the gene matches. Germline-derived CDR1 and CDR2 are MGHRA and YSYEKL. The CDR3 coding sequence is TGCGCCAGCAGCCAAGATAGGGCAGGGGGTCTTTACAATCAGCCCCAGCATTTT. It specifies CASSQDRAGGLYNQPQHF.

This chain uses TRBV5-6 with TRBJ1-2; D not certain. Trimming took 5 bases from V and 0 from J, leaving 8 bases between them. There are 13 residues in the CDR3. The germline gives CDR1 SGHDT, CDR2 YYEEEE. The CDR3 DNA reads as TGTGCCAGCAGTGCCGGGTCTAACTATGGCTACACCTTC. Protein sequence: CASSAGSNYGYTF.

This clone was observed a few times. The genes are TRBV10-1 and TRBJ1-1; no firm D call. With 2 bases removed from V and 4 bases from J, the gap between germline ends came to 8 bases. The germline V gene encodes CDR1 WNHNN and CDR2 SYGVQD (reference sequence). The CDR3 extends over 13 amino acids. The CDR3 sequence: CASSERRATEAFF. As DNA, the CDR3 is TGCGCCAGCAGTGAGAGGCGGGCCACTGAAGCTTTCTTT.

The V and J genes are TRBV10-3 and TRBJ2-3; 9 nucleotides match TRBD2. V shed 4 bases and J 4 bases; nucleotides not matched to a gene: 6. This CDR3 comprises 15 residues. The V gene's germline CDR1 is ENHRY and CDR2 SYGVKD. The chain's CDR3 is CAISGAGGPPDTQYF. CDR3 nucleotides: TGTGCCATCAGTGGGGCGGGAGGGCCCCCAGATACGCAGTATTTT.

Remarks on this clone: Distinct nucleotide sequences in the sample also encode this CDR3. The chain couples TRBV28 to TRBJ2-7; 9 nucleotides match TRBD1. The germline V gene has CDR1 MDHEN and CDR2 SYDVKM. The CDR3 is made up of 14 amino acids. The J segment lost 3 bases and the V segment lost 4 bases, leaving 4 bases of the junction unmatched. CDR3 region: CASSSTGGSYEQYF. CDR3 DNA sequence: TGTGCCAGCAGTTCTACAGGGGGCAGCTACGAGCAGTACTTC.

J is TRBJ2-5 and V is TRBV5-1; perhaps TRBD1 as D (5 bases). The V end was cut by 0 bases, the J end by 4 bases, with 13 bases between. The CDR3 is made up of 15 amino acids. Looked up from germline, CDR1 is SGHRS and CDR2 is YFSETQ. CDR3 sequence (DNA): TGCGCCAGCAGCTTGGTAGCAGGACACCTAGAGACCCAGTACTTC. Translating gives CASSLVAGHLETQYF.

CDR3 DNA sequence: TGTGCCAGCAGCTTGGGACTAGCGGGAGTATACAATGAGCAGTTCTTC. Its translation is CASSLGLAGVYNEQFF. The chain carries TRBV5-4 and TRBJ2-1, with 12 bases matching TRBD2. There are 16 residues in the CDR3. After removal of 0 bases from V and 4 bases from J, the junction contained 2 bases not matched to a gene. Germline CDR1 reads SGHNT; CDR2 reads YYREEE (reference sequence).

The chain employs TRBV6-5 and TRBJ1-3; D possibly corresponds to TRBD1 (6 bases). Germline V gives CDR1 MNHEY, CDR2 SVGAGI. This CDR3 region has 14 residues. V dropped 5 bases and J dropped 0 bases, with 8 bases sitting between them. The CDR3 spells CASSTGRSGNTIYF. CDR3 nucleotides: TGTGCCAGCAGTACAGGGCGCTCTGGAAACACCATATATTTT.

This clone was picked up one time. The chain carries TRBV7-6 and TRBJ2-6, with D hard to call. From germline, CDR1 is SGHVS and CDR2 FNYEAQ. The CDR3 is 18 residues long. Trimming cost V 0 bases and J 0 bases, with 12 bases left between them. The CDR3 protein is CASSLAVAPASGANVLTF. As DNA, the CDR3 is TGTGCCAGCAGCTTAGCGGTAGCCCCTGCCTCTGGGGCCAACGTCCTGACTTTC.

Worth noting for this clone: The sample has other DNA sequences that encode this CDR3 too. V usage is TRBV5-4 and J usage is TRBJ2-2; D is unclear. CDR3 length: 12 amino acids. From germline, CDR1 is SGHNT and CDR2 YYREEE (reference sequence). Trimming left V 4 bases short and J 3 bases short, with 4 bases between. The CDR3 is CASSPDTGELFF. The DNA of the CDR3 is TGTGCCAGCAGCCCGGACACCGGGGAGCTGTTTTTT.

To note about this clone: The sample has other DNA sequences that encode this CDR3 too. The chain recombines TRBV2 with TRBJ2-3; 8 bases match TRBD1. Trimming took 4 bases from V and 5 from J; bases not matched to a gene: 5. The CDR3 covers 14 residues. Germline lookup yields CDR1 SNHLY and CDR2 FYNNEI. CDR3: CASSGQGAGDTQYF. CDR3 nucleotide sequence: TGTGCCAGCAGTGGGCAGGGGGCCGGAGATACGCAGTATTTT.

This clone was counted a few times. The chain employs TRBV9 and TRBJ1-2; TRBD1 might be the D (6 bases). Germline CDR1 is SGDLS and CDR2 is YYNGEE. The CDR3 has 15 amino acids. Trimming pared 3 bases from V and 3 bases from J, leaving 15 bases between. The CDR3 spells CASSAQWDTYYGYTF. CDR3 bases: TGTGCCAGCAGCGCACAATGGGACACGTACTATGGCTACACCTTC.

The chain recombines TRBV29-1 with TRBJ1-1; the D gene is possibly TRBD1 (5 bases). Germline CDR1 is SQVTM and CDR2 is ANQGSEA. The CDR3 extends over 15 amino acids. Trimming pared 6 bases from V and 7 bases from J, leaving 24 bases between. CDR3 residues: CSVESGGGSLVEAFF. DNA for the CDR3: TGCAGCGTGGAGTCGGGGGGAGGGAGTTTGGTTGAAGCTTTCTTT.

The V call is TRBV19, the J call TRBJ2-1, with TRBD2 identical over 12 bases. The junction had 15 bases not matched to a gene; V was cut back by 5 bases and J by 7 bases. Per germline, CDR1 LNHDA and CDR2 SQIVND (reference sequence). The CDR3 consists of 18 residues. The CDR3 sequence: CASSPRAILAGGTNEQFF. The CDR3 DNA reads TGTGCCAGTAGTCCCCGCGCCATTCTAGCGGGAGGGACGAATGAGCAGTTCTTC.

The V and J genes are TRBV28 and TRBJ2-7, with 9 bases identical to TRBD1. Per the germline V gene, CDR1 is MDHEN and CDR2 is SYDVKM. V lost 8 bases to trimming and J lost 2 bases; unmatched junction nucleotides: 7. The CDR3 sequence is 14 residues long. The chain's CDR3 is CASLRGQGAYEQYF. The DNA of the CDR3 is TGTGCCAGCCTTCGGGGACAGGGTGCCTACGAGCAGTACTTC.

This clone has only one observation. The J gene is TRBJ1-1, the V gene TRBV2; TRBD1 agrees at 7 bases. Germline V gene lookup returns CDR1 SNHLY and CDR2 FYNNEI. V shed 3 bases, J shed 4 bases, and the junction held 2 bases outside the gene matches. This CDR3 contains 13 residues. In DNA form, the CDR3 reads TGTGCCAGCAGTGACAGGGGGGCCACTGAAGCTTTCTTT. Protein product: CASSDRGATEAFF.

The chain joins TRBV7-2 to TRBJ1-5; D ambiguous. The CDR3 spans 13 residues. With 5 bases removed from V and 10 bases from J, the gap between germline ends came to 15 bases. Germline V gene data show CDR1 as SGHTA and CDR2 as FQGNSA. The CDR3 loop is CASSASPSVPQHF. CDR3 DNA sequence: TGTGCCAGCAGCGCAAGCCCGAGTGTCCCCCAGCATTTT.